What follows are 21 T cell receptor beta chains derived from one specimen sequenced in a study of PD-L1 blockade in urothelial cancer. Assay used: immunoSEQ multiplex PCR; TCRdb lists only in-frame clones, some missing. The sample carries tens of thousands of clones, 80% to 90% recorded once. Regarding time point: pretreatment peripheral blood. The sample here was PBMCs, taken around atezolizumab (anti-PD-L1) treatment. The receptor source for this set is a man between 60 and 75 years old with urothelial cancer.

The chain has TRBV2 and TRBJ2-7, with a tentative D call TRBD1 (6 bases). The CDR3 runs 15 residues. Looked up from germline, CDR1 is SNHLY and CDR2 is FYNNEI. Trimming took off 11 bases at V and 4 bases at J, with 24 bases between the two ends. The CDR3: CAGSEAPGDVYEQYF. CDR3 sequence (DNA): TGTGCCGGAAGCGAGGCGCCAGGGGACGTTTACGAGCAGTACTTC.

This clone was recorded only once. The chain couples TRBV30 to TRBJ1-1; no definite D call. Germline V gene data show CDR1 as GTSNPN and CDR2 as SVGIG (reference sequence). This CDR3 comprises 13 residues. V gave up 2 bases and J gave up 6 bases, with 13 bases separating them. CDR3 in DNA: TGTGCCTGGAGTTCTATAGAGGTCGCTGAAGCTTTCTTT. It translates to CAWSSIEVAEAFF.

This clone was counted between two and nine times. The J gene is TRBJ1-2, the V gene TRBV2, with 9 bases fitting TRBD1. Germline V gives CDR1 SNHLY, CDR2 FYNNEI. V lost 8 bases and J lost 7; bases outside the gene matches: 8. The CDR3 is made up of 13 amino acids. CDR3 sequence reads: CASQGGDRAGYTF. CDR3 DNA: TGTGCCAGCCAAGGAGGGGACAGGGCTGGCTACACCTTC.

CDR3 protein: CASSPISLGTQEETQYF. The CDR3 DNA is TGTGCCAGCAGCCCAATCTCCCTCGGGACACAAGAAGAGACCCAGTACTTC. The chain joins TRBV7-9 to TRBJ2-5; maybe TRBD1 (6 bases). CDR1 SEHNR and CDR2 FQNEAQ come from the germline V gene (reference sequence). The CDR3 has 17 amino acids. The V end was cut by 5 bases, the J end by 3 bases, with 22 bases between.

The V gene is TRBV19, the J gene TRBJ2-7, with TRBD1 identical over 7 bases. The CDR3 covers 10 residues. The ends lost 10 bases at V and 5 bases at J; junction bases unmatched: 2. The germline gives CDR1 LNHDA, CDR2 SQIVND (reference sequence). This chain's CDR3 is CATGTDEQYF. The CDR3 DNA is TGTGCCACGGGGACAGACGAGCAGTACTTC.

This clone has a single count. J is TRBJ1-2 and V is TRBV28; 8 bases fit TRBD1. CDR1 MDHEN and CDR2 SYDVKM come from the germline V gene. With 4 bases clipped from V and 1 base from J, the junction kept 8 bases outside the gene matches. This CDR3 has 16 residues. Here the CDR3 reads CASSSPRTGLNYGYTF. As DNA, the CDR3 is TGTGCCAGCAGTTCGCCTCGGACAGGGCTTAACTATGGCTACACCTTC.

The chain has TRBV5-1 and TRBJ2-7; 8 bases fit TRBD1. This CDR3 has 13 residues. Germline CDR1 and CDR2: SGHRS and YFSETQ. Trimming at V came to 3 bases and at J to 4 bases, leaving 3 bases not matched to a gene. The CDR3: CASSYRGWYEQYF. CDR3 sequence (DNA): TGCGCCAGCAGCTACAGGGGGTGGTACGAGCAGTACTTC.

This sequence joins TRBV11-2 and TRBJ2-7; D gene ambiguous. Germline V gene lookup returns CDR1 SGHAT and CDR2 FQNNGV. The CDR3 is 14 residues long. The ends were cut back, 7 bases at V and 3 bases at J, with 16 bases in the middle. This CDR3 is CASTPEAVSYEQYF. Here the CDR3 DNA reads TGTGCCAGCACCCCCGAGGCGGTCAGCTACGAGCAGTACTTC.

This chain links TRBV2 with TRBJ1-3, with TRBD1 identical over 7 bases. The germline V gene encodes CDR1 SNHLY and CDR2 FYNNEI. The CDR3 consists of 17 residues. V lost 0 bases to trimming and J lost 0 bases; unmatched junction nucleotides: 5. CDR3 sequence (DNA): TGTGCCAGCAGTGAAGCGGACGGGGACAGCTCTGGAAACACCATATATTTT. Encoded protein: CASSEADGDSSGNTIYF.

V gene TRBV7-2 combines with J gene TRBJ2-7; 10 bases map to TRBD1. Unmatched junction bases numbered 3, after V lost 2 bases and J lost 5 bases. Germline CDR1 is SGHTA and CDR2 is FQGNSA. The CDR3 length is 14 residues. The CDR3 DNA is TGTGCCAGCAGCTTATCGACAGGGGGCAACGAGCAGTACTTC. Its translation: CASSLSTGGNEQYF.

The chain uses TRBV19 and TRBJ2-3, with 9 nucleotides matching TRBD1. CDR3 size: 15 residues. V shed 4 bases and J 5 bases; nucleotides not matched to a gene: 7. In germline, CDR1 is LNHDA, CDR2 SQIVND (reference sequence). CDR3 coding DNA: TGTGCCAGTAGTACCGGGACAGGGACCGGAGATACGCAGTATTTT. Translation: CASSTGTGTGDTQYF.

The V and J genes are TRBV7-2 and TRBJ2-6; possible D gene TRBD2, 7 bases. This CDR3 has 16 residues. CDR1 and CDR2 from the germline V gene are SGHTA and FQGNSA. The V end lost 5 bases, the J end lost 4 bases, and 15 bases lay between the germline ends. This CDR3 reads CASSKGGGLGANVLTF. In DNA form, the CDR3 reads TGTGCCAGCAGCAAAGGGGGGGGGCTAGGGGCCAACGTCCTGACTTTC.

The CDR3 reads CASSSIIAGLYNEQFF. CDR3 DNA sequence: TGTGCCAGCAGCTCAATTATAGCGGGGCTCTACAATGAGCAGTTCTTC. V gene TRBV11-2 combines with J gene TRBJ2-1; 8 bases agree with TRBD2. The CDR3 runs 16 residues. Germline V CDR1 and CDR2: SGHAT, FQNNGV. The V gene end was trimmed by 4 bases and the J gene end by 3 bases; junction bases not matched to a gene: 8.

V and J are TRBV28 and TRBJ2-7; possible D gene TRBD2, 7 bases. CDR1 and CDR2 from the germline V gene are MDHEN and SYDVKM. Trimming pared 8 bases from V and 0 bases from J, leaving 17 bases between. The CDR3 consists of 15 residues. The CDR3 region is CASALGGDGSYEQYF. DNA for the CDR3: TGTGCCAGCGCTTTAGGGGGGGACGGCTCCTACGAGCAGTACTTC.

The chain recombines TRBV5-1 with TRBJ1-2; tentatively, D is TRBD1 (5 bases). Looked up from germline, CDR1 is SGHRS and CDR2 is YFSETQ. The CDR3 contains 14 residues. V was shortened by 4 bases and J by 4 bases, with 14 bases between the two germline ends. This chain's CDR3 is CASSPTGESYGYTF. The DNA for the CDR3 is TGCGCCAGCAGCCCCACAGGAGAGTCCTATGGCTACACCTTC.

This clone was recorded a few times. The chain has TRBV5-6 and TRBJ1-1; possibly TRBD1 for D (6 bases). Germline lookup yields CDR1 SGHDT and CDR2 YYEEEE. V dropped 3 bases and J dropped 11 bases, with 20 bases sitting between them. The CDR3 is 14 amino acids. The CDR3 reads CASSSPARGQPAFF. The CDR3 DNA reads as TGTGCCAGCAGCTCCCCAGCTAGGGGACAACCGGCTTTCTTT.

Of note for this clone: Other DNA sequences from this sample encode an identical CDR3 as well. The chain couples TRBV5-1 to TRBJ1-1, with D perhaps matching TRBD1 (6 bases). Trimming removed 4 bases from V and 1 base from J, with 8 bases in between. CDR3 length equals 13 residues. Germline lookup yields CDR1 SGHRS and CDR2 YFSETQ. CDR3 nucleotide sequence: TGCGCCAGCAGCCCGACAGGGAACACTGAAGCTTTCTTT. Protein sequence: CASSPTGNTEAFF.

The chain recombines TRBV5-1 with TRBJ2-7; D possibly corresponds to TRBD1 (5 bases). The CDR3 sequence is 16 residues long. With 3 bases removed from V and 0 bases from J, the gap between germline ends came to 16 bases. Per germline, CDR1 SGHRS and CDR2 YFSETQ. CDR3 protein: CASSSKTGSLSYEQYF. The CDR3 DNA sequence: TGCGCCAGCAGCTCGAAAACAGGTTCCCTCTCCTACGAGCAGTACTTC. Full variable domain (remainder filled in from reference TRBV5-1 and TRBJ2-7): KAGVTQTPRYLIKTRGQQVTLSCSPISGHRSVSWYQQTPGQGLQFLFEYFSETQRNKGNFPGRFSGRQFSNSRSEMNVSTLELGDSALYLCASSSKTGSLSYEQYFGPGTRLTVT.

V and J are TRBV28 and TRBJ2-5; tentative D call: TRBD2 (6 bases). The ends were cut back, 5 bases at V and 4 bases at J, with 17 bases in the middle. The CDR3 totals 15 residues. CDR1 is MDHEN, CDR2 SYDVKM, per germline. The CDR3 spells CASSPTGLRGETQYF. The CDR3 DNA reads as TGTGCCAGCAGTCCGACGGGACTGAGGGGAGAGACCCAGTACTTC.

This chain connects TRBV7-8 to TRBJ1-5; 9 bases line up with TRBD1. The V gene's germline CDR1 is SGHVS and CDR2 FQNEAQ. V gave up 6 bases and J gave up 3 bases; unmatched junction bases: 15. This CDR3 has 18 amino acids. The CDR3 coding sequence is TGTGCCAGCAGTGCTGGGGGAAGGGGACAGGGATTCAATCAGCCCCAGCATTTT. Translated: CASSAGGRGQGFNQPQHF.

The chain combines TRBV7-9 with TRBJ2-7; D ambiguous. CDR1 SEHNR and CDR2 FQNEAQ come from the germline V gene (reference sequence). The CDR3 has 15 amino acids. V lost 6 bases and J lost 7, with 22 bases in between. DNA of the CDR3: TGTGCCAGCAGGAACAAACCGAGACATAGAAGGGAGCAGTACTTC. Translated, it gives CASRNKPRHRREQYF.